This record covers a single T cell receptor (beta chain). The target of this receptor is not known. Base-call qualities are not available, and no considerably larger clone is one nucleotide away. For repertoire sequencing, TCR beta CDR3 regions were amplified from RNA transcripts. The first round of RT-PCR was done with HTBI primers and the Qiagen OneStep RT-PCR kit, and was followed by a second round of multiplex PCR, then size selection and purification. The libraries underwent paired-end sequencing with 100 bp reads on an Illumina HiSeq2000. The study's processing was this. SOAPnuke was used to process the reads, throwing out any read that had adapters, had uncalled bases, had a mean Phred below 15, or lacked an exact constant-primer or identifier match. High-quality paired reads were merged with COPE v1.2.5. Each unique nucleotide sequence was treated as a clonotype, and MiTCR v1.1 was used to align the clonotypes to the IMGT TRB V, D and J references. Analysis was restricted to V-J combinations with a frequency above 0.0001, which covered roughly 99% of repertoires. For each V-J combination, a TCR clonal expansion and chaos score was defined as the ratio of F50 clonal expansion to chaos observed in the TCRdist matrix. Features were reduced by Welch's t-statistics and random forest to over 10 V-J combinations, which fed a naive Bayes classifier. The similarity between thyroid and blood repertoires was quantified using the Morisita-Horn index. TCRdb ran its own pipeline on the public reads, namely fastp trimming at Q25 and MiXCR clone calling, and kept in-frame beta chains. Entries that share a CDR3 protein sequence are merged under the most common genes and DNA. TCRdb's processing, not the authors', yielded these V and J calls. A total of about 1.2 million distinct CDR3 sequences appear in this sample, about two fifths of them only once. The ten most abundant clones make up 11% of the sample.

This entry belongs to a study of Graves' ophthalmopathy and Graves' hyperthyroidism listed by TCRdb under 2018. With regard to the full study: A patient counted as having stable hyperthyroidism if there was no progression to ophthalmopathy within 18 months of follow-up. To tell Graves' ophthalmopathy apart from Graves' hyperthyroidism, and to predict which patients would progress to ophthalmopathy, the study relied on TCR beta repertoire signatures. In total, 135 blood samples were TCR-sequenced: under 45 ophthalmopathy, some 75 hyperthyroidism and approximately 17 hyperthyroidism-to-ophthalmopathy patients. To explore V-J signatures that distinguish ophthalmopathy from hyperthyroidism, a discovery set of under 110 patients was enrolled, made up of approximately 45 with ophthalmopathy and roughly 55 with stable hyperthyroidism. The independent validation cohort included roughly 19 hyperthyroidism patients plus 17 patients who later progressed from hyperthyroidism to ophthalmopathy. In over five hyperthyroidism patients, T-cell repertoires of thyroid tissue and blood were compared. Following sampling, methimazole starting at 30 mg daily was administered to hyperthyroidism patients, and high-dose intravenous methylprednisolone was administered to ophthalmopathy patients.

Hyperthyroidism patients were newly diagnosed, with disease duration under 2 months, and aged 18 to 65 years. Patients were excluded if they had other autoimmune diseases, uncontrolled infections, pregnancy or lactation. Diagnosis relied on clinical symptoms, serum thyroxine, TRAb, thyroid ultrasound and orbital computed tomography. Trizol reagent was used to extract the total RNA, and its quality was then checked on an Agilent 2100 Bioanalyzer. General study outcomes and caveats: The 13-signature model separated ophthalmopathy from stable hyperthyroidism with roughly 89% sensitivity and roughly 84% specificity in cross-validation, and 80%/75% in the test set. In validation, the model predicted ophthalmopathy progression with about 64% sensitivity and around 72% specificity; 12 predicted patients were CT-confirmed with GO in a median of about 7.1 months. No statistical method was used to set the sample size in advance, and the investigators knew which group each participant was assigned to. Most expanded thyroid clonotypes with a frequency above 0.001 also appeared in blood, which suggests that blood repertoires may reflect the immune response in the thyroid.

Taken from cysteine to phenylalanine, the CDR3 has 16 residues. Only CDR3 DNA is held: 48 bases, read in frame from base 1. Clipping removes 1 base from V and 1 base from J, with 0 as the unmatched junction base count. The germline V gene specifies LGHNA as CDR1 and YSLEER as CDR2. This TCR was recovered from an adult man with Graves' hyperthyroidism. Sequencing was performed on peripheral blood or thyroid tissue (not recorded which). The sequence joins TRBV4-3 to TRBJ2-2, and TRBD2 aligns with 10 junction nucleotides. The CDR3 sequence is CASSQGTSGNTGELFF. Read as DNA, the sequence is TGCGCCAGCAGCCAAGGGACTAGCGGGAACACCGGGGAGCTGTTTTTT.